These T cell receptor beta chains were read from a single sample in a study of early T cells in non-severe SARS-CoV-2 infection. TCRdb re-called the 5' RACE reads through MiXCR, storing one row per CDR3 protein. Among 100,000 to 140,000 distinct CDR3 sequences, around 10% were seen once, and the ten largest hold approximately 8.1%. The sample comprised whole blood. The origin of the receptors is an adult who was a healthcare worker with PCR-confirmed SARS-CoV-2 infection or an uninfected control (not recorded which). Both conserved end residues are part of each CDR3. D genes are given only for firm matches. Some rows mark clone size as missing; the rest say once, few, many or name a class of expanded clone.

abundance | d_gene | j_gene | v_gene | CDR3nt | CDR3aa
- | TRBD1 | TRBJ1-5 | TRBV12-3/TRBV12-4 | TGTGCCAGCAGCAGACAGGGAGGCGCCAATCAGCCCCAGCATTTT | CASSRQGGANQPQHF
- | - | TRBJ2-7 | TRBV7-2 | TGTGCCAGCAGCTTGGGGGTTATATCGAACGAGCAGTACTTC | CASSLGVISNEQYF
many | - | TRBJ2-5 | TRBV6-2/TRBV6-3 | TGTGCCAGCAGTACTGCGGGACCTAAAGAGACCCAGTACTTC | CASSTAGPKETQYF
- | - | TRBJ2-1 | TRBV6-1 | TGTGCCAGCAGTGATGTGGTACTAGAGCCTTACAATGAGCAGTTCTTC | CASSDVVLEPYNEQFF
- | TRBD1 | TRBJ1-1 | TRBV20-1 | TGCAGTGTTGGGACAGTCACTGAAGCTTTCTTT | CSVGTVTEAFF
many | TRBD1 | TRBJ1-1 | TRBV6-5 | TGTGCCAGCAGCAAAAGGGACAGGGGAAACACTGAAGCTTTCTTT | CASSKRDRGNTEAFF
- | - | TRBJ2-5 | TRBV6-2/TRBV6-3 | TGTGCCAGCAGTTACCCAAGACAGAGGCTAGAGACCCAGTACTTC | CASSYPRQRLETQYF
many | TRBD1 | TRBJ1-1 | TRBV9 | TGTGCCAGCAGCGTAGCTCCGGGGACAGTCTCAGGTAGGGAGACTGAAGCTTTCTTT | CASSVAPGTVSGRETEAFF
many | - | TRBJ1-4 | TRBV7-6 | TGTGCCAGCAGCCGCATCGGGGATGAAAAACTGTTTTTT | CASSRIGDEKLFF
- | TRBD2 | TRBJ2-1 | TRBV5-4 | TGTGCCAGCAGCTTGGAACGGGAGGCTGAGCAGTTCTTC | CASSLEREAEQFF
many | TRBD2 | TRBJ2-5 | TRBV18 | TGTGCCAGCTCACCACCCGGGACTAACGTAGAGACCCAGTACTTC | CASSPPGTNVETQYF
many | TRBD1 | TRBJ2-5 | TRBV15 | TGTGCCACCAGCAGGGGAACAGGGGATGTAGAGACCCAGTACTTC | CATSRGTGDVETQYF
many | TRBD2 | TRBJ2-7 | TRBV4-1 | TGCGCCAGCAGCCAAGAAGGGGAGGGCCGTAGTGAGCAGTACTTC | CASSQEGEGRSEQYF
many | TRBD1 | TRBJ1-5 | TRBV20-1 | TGCAGTGCTAGCTGGACAGGGGTGGATCAGCCCCAGCATTTT | CSASWTGVDQPQHF
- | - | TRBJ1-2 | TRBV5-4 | TGTGCCAGCAGCTCAGCCGGGACCTTCTATGGCTACACCTTC | CASSSAGTFYGYTF
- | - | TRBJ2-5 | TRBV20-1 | TGCAGTGCTAGCGACCGACTAGACGAGACCCAGTACTTC | CSASDRLDETQYF
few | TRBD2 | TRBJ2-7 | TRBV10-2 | TGCGCCAGCAGCCAGCCCGGGACTAGCGGGAGAATTTCCCACGAGCAGTACTTC | CASSQPGTSGRISHEQYF
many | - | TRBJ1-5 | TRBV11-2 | TGTGCCAGCAGCTTAGATCTCGATCAGCCCCAGCATTTT | CASSLDLDQPQHF
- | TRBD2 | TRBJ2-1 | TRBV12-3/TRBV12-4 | TGTGCCAGCCGAGGCGGGGGGATGAGTGAGCAGTTCTTC | CASRGGGMSEQFF
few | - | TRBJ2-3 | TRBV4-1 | TGCGCCAGCAGCCAGGGGATCGGCGCTACAACAGATACGCAGTATTTT | CASSQGIGATTDTQYF
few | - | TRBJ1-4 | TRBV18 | TGTGCCAGCTCACCAGGGGGCGGAACTAATGAAAAACTGTTTTTT | CASSPGGGTNEKLFF
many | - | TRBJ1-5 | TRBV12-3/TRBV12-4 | TGTGCCAGCAGTTTGGGGAGTAGCAATCAGCCCCAGCATTTT | CASSLGSSNQPQHF
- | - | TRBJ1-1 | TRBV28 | TGTGCCAGCAGTTTTGAGGGGCCGAACACTGAAGCTTTCTTT | CASSFEGPNTEAFF
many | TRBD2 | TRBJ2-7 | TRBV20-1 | TGCAGTGCTAGAAGCCCCGGACTAGAGGGACGGGGTTACGAGCAGTACTTC | CSARSPGLEGRGYEQYF
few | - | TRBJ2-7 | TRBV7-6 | TGTGCCAGCAGCTTAGGGAGCCCTGGCAGCGTCTACGAGCAGTACTTC | CASSLGSPGSVYEQYF
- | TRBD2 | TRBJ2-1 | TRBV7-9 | TGTGCCAGCAGCCCGAGGACTAGCGGGGGCAATGAGCAGTTCTTC | CASSPRTSGGNEQFF
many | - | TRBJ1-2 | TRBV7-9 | TGTGCCAGCAGCTTAAGCAGGGTCTATGGCTACACCTTC | CASSLSRVYGYTF
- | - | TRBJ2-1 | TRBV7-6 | TGTGCCAGCAGCTTAACACTGGTGTTAGGGGATGAGCAGTTCTTC | CASSLTLVLGDEQFF
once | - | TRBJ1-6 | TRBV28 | TGTGCCAGCAGTTTTACGGGACCGTCCACCTATAATTCACCCCTCCACTTT | CASSFTGPSTYNSPLHF
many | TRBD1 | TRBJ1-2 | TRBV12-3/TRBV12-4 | TGTGCCAGCAGTGCCGACCGGACAGGGGTGCCCACGAGCTACACCTTC | CASSADRTGVPTSYTF
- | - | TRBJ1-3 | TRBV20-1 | TGCAGTGCTAAAGTCGGGGGGACGGCGAGAAACACCATATATTTT | CSAKVGGTARNTIYF
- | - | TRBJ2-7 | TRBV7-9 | TGTGCCAGCAGCCCCTCGGACAGTTACGAGCAGTACTTC | CASSPSDSYEQYF
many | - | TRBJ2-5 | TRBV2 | TGTGCCAGCAGTGAAGAGGTTGGGGCCCAGTACTTC | CASSEEVGAQYF
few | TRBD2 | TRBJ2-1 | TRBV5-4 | TGTGCCAGCAGCTCTAGCGGGGCCCGCTCCTACAATGAGCAGTTCTTC | CASSSSGARSYNEQFF
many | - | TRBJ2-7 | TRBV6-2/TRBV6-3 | TGTGCCAGCAGTTCGGGCCCGGGAAGGTCCGAGCAGTACTTC | CASSSGPGRSEQYF
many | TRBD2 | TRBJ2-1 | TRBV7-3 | TGTGCCAGCAGCCCGGGACTAGCGAATGTCTACAATGAGCAGTTCTTC | CASSPGLANVYNEQFF
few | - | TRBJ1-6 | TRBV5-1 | TGCGCCAGCAGCTTGAGAGTCGGGGATTCACCCCTCCACTTT | CASSLRVGDSPLHF
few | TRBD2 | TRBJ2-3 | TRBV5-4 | TGTGCCAGCAGCTTGGCAGCGGGGGGTACGCAGTATTTT | CASSLAAGGTQYF
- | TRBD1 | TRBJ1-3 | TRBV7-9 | TGTGCCAGCAGCGGACCACAGGGGACCATTCGGCCATTCTCTGGAAACACCATATATTTT | CASSGPQGTIRPFSGNTIYF
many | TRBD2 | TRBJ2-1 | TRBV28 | TGTGCCGAGGGCGGGAGGGCCGATCGGAATGAGCAGTTCTTC | CAEGGRADRNEQFF
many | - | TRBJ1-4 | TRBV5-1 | TGCGCCAGCAGCCTGTTACAGGGCGTGGAGGAAAAACTGTTTTTT | CASSLLQGVEEKLFF
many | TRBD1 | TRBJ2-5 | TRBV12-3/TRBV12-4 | TGTGCCAGCAGTTCTGGGACAGGGGGAGAGACCCAGTACTTC | CASSSGTGGETQYF
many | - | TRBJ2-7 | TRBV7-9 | TGTGCCAGCAGCTCGGGGGACAGTCCCTACGAGCAGTACTTC | CASSSGDSPYEQYF
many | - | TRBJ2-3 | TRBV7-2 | TGTGCCAGCAGCTGGACAGATACGCAGTATTTT | CASSWTDTQYF
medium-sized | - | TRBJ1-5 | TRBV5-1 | TGCGCCAGCAGCTTGAATGGCAATCAGCCCCAGCATTTT | CASSLNGNQPQHF
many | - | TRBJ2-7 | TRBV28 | TGTGCCAGCAGTTCAATCGTCGAGCAGTACTTC | CASSSIVEQYF
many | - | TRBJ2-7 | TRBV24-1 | TGTGCCACCAGTGGTTACAGGCTGTTCTACGAGCAGTACTTC | CATSGYRLFYEQYF
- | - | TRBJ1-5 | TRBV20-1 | TGCAGTGCTGCTGGCCCTGGCAGGGCTCAGCCCCAGCATTTT | CSAAGPGRAQPQHF
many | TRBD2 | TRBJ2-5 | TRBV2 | TGTGCCAGCAATCTAGCGGGAGACAGGACGGAGACCCAGTACTTC | CASNLAGDRTETQYF
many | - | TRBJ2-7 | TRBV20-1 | TGCAGTGCCGGTTTAGGGGCCTTCGTCTACGAGCAGTACTTC | CSAGLGAFVYEQYF
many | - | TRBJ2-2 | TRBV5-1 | TGCGCCAGCAGCAGCCGCAGGGTGTTTGAGGCCGGGGAGCTGTTTTTT | CASSSRRVFEAGELFF
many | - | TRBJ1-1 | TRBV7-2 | TGTGCCAGCAGCGTTGAGCGGGAAGCTGAAGCTTTCTTT | CASSVEREAEAFF
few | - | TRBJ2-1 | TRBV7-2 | TGTGCCAGCAGCCGATCGCTAGGGGACAATGAGCAGTTCTTC | CASSRSLGDNEQFF
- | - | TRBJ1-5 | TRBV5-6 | TGTGCCAGCAGCTTGGGGGCCCAGAGGCAGCCCCAGCATTTT | CASSLGAQRQPQHF
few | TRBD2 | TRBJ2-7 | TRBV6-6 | TGTGCCAGCACCCAGACTAGCGGGAACTACGAGCAGTACTTC | CASTQTSGNYEQYF